Listed below are T cell receptor beta chains from one sample, sequenced in a study of monozygotic twins with inflammatory bowel disease. TCRdb re-called the 5' RACE reads and shows each CDR3 protein once, DNA omitted. The listing records more than 300,000 distinct CDR3 sequences. Sequenced sample: blood. The receptors come from a human donor with ulcerative colitis or Crohn's disease, or a healthy co-twin of an affected twin (not recorded which). Each CDR3 is given with its conserved first and last residue. The order of the fields is V gene, J gene, CDR3 protein.

v_gene: TRBV4-1; j_gene: TRBJ2-3; CDR3aa: CASSPRSGTDTQYF
v_gene: TRBV11-2; j_gene: TRBJ2-7; CDR3aa: CASSNGGRGILNSYEQYF
v_gene: TRBV29-1; j_gene: TRBJ2-1; CDR3aa: CSVREIRTGAYNEQFF
v_gene: TRBV27; j_gene: TRBJ2-7; CDR3aa: CASSLSQNNEQYF
v_gene: TRBV27; j_gene: TRBJ2-1; CDR3aa: CASSLRRGSTSGVWNEQFF
v_gene: TRBV12-3/TRBV12-4; j_gene: TRBJ2-5; CDR3aa: CASVLGGSHETQYF
v_gene: TRBV7-9; j_gene: TRBJ2-3; CDR3aa: CASSLRLLGTGTQYF
v_gene: TRBV7-2; j_gene: TRBJ1-5; CDR3aa: CASSLDSGQPQHF
v_gene: TRBV29-1; j_gene: TRBJ1-1; CDR3aa: CSVETGGRTEAFF
v_gene: TRBV3-1; j_gene: TRBJ2-2; CDR3aa: CASSQDPRTSGTGELFF
v_gene: TRBV12-3/TRBV12-4; j_gene: TRBJ1-2; CDR3aa: CASSFQAANYGYTF
v_gene: TRBV5-1; j_gene: TRBJ2-4; CDR3aa: CASSFSGLDKNIQYF
v_gene: TRBV7-2; j_gene: TRBJ1-2; CDR3aa: CASSLAVGERGYTF
v_gene: TRBV20-1; j_gene: TRBJ1-1; CDR3aa: CSAPDVGTEAFF
v_gene: TRBV12-3/TRBV12-4; j_gene: TRBJ1-4; CDR3aa: CASSFDRANEKLFF
v_gene: TRBV5-1; j_gene: TRBJ2-7; CDR3aa: CASSLGVAYEQYF
v_gene: TRBV14; j_gene: TRBJ2-5; CDR3aa: CASSQDIEGVPQETQYF
v_gene: TRBV7-9; j_gene: TRBJ2-3; CDR3aa: CASSRLGQGTDTQYF
v_gene: TRBV4-3; j_gene: TRBJ1-1; CDR3aa: CASSQTRGRAEAFF
v_gene: TRBV12-3/TRBV12-4; j_gene: TRBJ2-7; CDR3aa: CASSPSKRGSYEQYF
v_gene: TRBV5-1; j_gene: TRBJ2-6; CDR3aa: CASSLVGSATPGANVLTF
v_gene: TRBV27; j_gene: TRBJ2-7; CDR3aa: CASSLGTGYNEQYF
v_gene: TRBV7-2; j_gene: TRBJ1-6; CDR3aa: CASSSQDSRSPLHF
v_gene: TRBV29-1; j_gene: TRBJ1-1; CDR3aa: CSGRQGTADMNTEAFF
v_gene: TRBV6-1; j_gene: TRBJ2-3; CDR3aa: CASRWTRQAQDTQYF
v_gene: TRBV12-3/TRBV12-4; j_gene: TRBJ2-3; CDR3aa: CASTPRRLGGLTDTQYF